One sample yielded the 24 T cell receptor beta chains listed below, sequenced in a study of cytomegalovirus exposure and HLA in healthy donors. PCR involved 60 Vbeta and 13 Jbeta primers. TCRdb keeps only in-frame clones here, not all; method: immunoSEQ multiplex PCR. The table has around 240,000 clones, 82% seen once; the top ten hold roughly 5%. Sequencing was done on a sample of PBMCs. The receptors here all came from a woman in her forties in good health and CMV-seropositive.

Here the CDR3 DNA reads TGTGCTAGTGGTCTTACCGGGACAGGGGTTAGGACCGGGGAGCTGTTTTTT. This encodes CASGLTGTGVRTGELFF. The genes are TRBV12-5 and TRBJ2-2; 10 bases line up with TRBD1. CDR1 is LGHNT and CDR2 is FRNRAP in the germline V gene. This CDR3 is 17 amino acids long. V trimming: 5 bases; J trimming: 5 bases; junction bases outside the gene matches: 11.

The V gene is TRBV11-2, the J gene TRBJ2-5, with D unresolved. CDR3 length: 13 residues. The ends were cut back, 3 bases at V and 2 bases at J, with 7 bases in the middle. Germline assignment: CDR1 SGHAT and CDR2 FQNNGV. As DNA, the CDR3 is TGTGCCAGCAGCTTCACCGGGCAAGAGACCCAGTACTTC. Amino acid sequence: CASSFTGQETQYF. The entire variable domain, with the rest obtained from reference TRBV11-2 and TRBJ2-5, is as follows: EAGVAQSPRYKIIEKRQSVAFWCNPISGHATLYWYQQILGQGPKLLIQFQNNGVVDDSQLPKDRFSAERLKGVDSTLKIQPAKLEDSAVYLCASSFTGQETQYFGPGTRLLVL.

This clone was seen more than once but under ten times. This chain joins TRBV9 and TRBJ2-2; the D gene is possibly TRBD2 (5 bases). The length of the CDR3 is 16 residues. Deletions cut 1 base from V and 2 bases from J, with 12 bases between. Per germline, CDR1 SGDLS and CDR2 YYNGEE. In nucleotides, the CDR3 is TGTGCCAGCAGCGTAAATTTACGGGGTAACACCGGGGAGCTGTTTTTT. Translation: CASSVNLRGNTGELFF.

This clone was seen once. The rearrangement links TRBV6-5 to TRBJ2-7, with 8 bases that match TRBD1. The CDR3 extends over 14 amino acids. The germline gives CDR1 MNHEY, CDR2 SVGAGI. J was trimmed by 1 base and V by 6 bases; bases with no gene match: 5. DNA for the CDR3: TGTGCCAGCAGGTCCGGGACAGGATCCTACGAGCAGTACTTC. Translated, it gives CASRSGTGSYEQYF.

V gene TRBV7-6 combines with J gene TRBJ2-3, with D unresolved. CDR3 length: 15 amino acids. Trimming removed 7 bases from V and 1 base from J, with 15 bases in between. The V gene's germline CDR1 is SGHVS and CDR2 FNYEAQ. DNA of the CDR3: TGTGCCAGCAAAAACCCTACTCCCCGCACAGATACGCAGTATTTT. Translated, it gives CASKNPTPRTDTQYF.

V usage is TRBV5-3 and J usage is TRBJ2-7; D might be TRBD2 (6 bases). TRBV5-3 is an open reading frame, and its role is uncertain. Trimming pared 4 bases from V and 1 base from J, leaving 18 bases between. The CDR3 spans 16 residues. The CDR3 nucleotides are TGTGCCAGAAGCCCCTGGGTAGGCGGGACTTCCTACGAGCAGTACTTC. Translation gives CARSPWVGGTSYEQYF.

The chain carries TRBV18 and TRBJ2-2, with D tentatively TRBD1 (5 bases). V lost 0 bases and J lost 1, with 9 bases in between. Looked up from germline, CDR1 is KGHSH and CDR2 is LQKENI. CDR3 length: 16 amino acids. This CDR3 reads CASSPPIRVNTGELFF. In DNA form, the CDR3 reads TGTGCCAGCTCACCACCAATCAGGGTGAACACCGGGGAGCTGTTTTTT.

The chain is built from TRBV7-6 and TRBJ1-3; 10 bases fit TRBD1. Trimming at V came to 0 bases and at J to 4 bases, leaving 3 bases not matched to a gene. The germline gives CDR1 SGHVS, CDR2 FNYEAQ. This CDR3 has 16 amino acids. CDR3 amino acids: CASSLATGGSGNTIYF. As DNA, the CDR3 is TGTGCCAGCAGCTTAGCGACAGGGGGCTCAGGAAACACCATATATTTT. Supplemented by reference TRBV7-6 and TRBJ1-3, the full variable domain reads GAGVSQSPRYKVTKRGQDVALRCDPISGHVSLYWYRQALGQGPEFLTYFNYEAQQDKSGLPNDRFSAERPEGSISTLTIQRTEQRDSAMYRCASSLATGGSGNTIYFGEGSWLTVV.

This clone has just a few counts. The chain is built from TRBV11-3 and TRBJ2-1; perhaps TRBD2 as D (5 bases). Trimming removed 3 bases at V and 8 bases at J, with 20 bases between. The CDR3 loop spans 16 amino acids. The germline V gene has CDR1 SGHNT and CDR2 YENEEA. In DNA form, the CDR3 reads TGTGCCAGCAGCTTCGGGCGGGCTCGGACGGTCGATGAGCAGTTCTTC. It codes for CASSFGRARTVDEQFF.

This clone was observed a few times. CDR3 coding DNA: TGCGCCAGCGCAGATCGACTTAGTCTAGAGACCCAGTACTTC. This encodes CASADRLSLETQYF. The chain links TRBV5-1 to TRBJ2-5; no clear D gene. V was shortened by 7 bases and J by 4 bases, with 17 bases between the two germline ends. The CDR3 covers 14 residues. CDR1 and CDR2 (germline): SGHRS, YFSETQ. Full variable domain (missing parts from reference TRBV5-1 and TRBJ2-5): KAGVTQTPRYLIKTRGQQVTLSCSPISGHRSVSWYQQTPGQGLQFLFEYFSETQRNKGNFPGRFSGRQFSNSRSEMNVSTLELGDSALYLCASADRLSLETQYFGPGTRLLVL.

This chain joins TRBV7-8 and TRBJ2-5; 7 positions agree with TRBD2. TRBJ2-7 matches the DNA end more closely, so the J call is doubtful. Germline CDR1 is SGHVS and CDR2 is FQNEAQ. The CDR3 runs to 15 residues. The CDR3 spells CASSLAGRAGDEQYF. For the CDR3, the DNA is TGTGCCAGCAGCTTAGCCGGACGGGCGGGGGACGAGCAGTACTTC.

DNA for the CDR3: TGTGCCAGCAGCCAAGTCGGCAGGGGGAACACCGGGGAGCTGTTTTTT. This gives the protein CASSQVGRGNTGELFF. The chain combines TRBV14 with TRBJ2-2; maybe TRBD1 (6 bases). The CDR3 covers 16 residues. V lost 1 base, J lost 1 base, and 10 bases lay in between. Germline lookup yields CDR1 SGHDN and CDR2 FVKESK.

This clone was seen only a few times. The chain carries TRBV6-1 and TRBJ1-2, with D possibly being TRBD1 (6 bases). CDR1 and CDR2 (germline): MNHNS, SASEGT. This CDR3 spans 13 amino acids. Trimming took off 6 bases at V and 7 bases at J, with 15 bases between the two ends. DNA of the CDR3: TGTGCCAGCAGGGGTAGACAGGTTTCTGGCTACACCTTC. Its translation is CASRGRQVSGYTF.

There are a few counts of this clone. The chain couples TRBV7-3 to TRBJ2-1; 13 nucleotides align to TRBD2. This CDR3 comprises 16 residues. The germline CDR1 and CDR2 sequences are SGHTA and FQGTGA. Losses at the gene ends were 5 bases for V and 5 bases for J; bases not matched to a gene: 6. The CDR3 nucleotides read TGTGCCAGCAGCCAGACTAGCGGGGGGCGTAACAATGAGCAGTTCTTC. Translating it yields CASSQTSGGRNNEQFF.

This clone showed up just once. CDR3 in amino acids: CASSSDGYGYTF. The CDR3 bases are TGTGCCAGCTCCTCAGATGGCTATGGCTACACCTTC. V usage is TRBV28 and J usage is TRBJ1-2; D call uncertain. This CDR3 region has 12 residues. V gave up 8 bases and J gave up 4 bases, with 11 bases separating them. Germline V CDR1 and CDR2: MDHEN, SYDVKM.

This clone was counted between two and nine times. V gene TRBV28 combines with J gene TRBJ2-6; 9 positions match TRBD1. Trimming took 4 bases from V and 2 from J; bases not matched to a gene: 3. The V gene's germline CDR1 is MDHEN and CDR2 SYDVKM. The CDR3 sequence is 16 residues long. The CDR3 nucleotides are TGTGCCAGCAGTTCCGGACAGGGGACTGGGGCCAACGTCCTGACTTTC. Amino acid sequence: CASSSGQGTGANVLTF.

The V gene is TRBV5-8, the J gene TRBJ2-3; 7 bases are shared with TRBD1. The CDR3 runs to 15 residues. Trimming took 4 bases from V and 2 from J; bases not matched to a gene: 7. Germline lookup yields CDR1 SGHTS and CDR2 YDEGEE. The CDR3 protein is CASSRDRVDTDTQYF. The CDR3 DNA reads TGTGCCAGCAGCCGCGACAGGGTGGACACAGATACGCAGTATTTT.

This chain links TRBV10-1 with TRBJ2-4; 7 positions match TRBD2. Looked up from germline, CDR1 is WNHNN and CDR2 is SYGVQD (reference sequence). The length of the CDR3 is 18 residues. With V trimmed by 0 bases and J by 0 bases, 8 bases remained unmatched. The DNA of the CDR3 is TGCGCCAGCAGTGAGTCGGTCGGGATAGCGGGAGCCAAAAACATTCAGTACTTC. Amino acid sequence: CASSESVGIAGAKNIQYF.

The CDR3 is CASSAGRPGSGSPLHF. CDR3 sequence (DNA): TGTGCCAGCAGCGCGGGTCGGCCAGGGTCGGGTTCACCCCTCCACTTT. The rearrangement links TRBV9 to TRBJ1-6; D possibly corresponds to TRBD1 (5 bases). CDR1 SGDLS and CDR2 YYNGEE come from the germline V gene. Trimming took 3 bases from V and 9 from J, leaving 19 bases between them. The CDR3 has 16 residues.

The genes are TRBV5-1 and TRBJ2-5, with 14 bases aligning to TRBD2. The J call may be wrong; the DNA end is better matched by TRBJ2-7. The CDR3 spans 17 residues. Germline CDR1 is SGHRS and CDR2 is YFSETQ. In DNA form, the CDR3 reads TGCGCCAGCAGCTATTATTCCGGGACTAGCGGGAGCTACGAGCAGTACTTC. Translation: CASSYYSGTSGSYEQYF.

The CDR3 nucleotides are TGTGCCACCACGGGACTAGCGGGCTTTCCTGGCGCCTACGAGCAGTACTTC. It translates to CATTGLAGFPGAYEQYF. This chain joins TRBV28 and TRBJ2-7; TRBD2 matches at 12 bases. Germline CDR1 and CDR2: MDHEN and SYDVKM. The CDR3 has 17 residues. Trimming cost V 10 bases and J 2 bases; bases outside gene matches: 15.

This clone has just one count. The chain links TRBV7-2 to TRBJ2-7; TRBD2 matches 10 bases. Germline-derived CDR1 and CDR2 are SGHTA and FQGNSA. V was pared by 5 bases and J by 3 bases, with 4 bases of the junction left unmatched. The CDR3 sequence is 14 residues long. Written as DNA, the CDR3 is TGTGCCAGCAGCCCGACTAGCGGGTTCTACGAGCAGTACTTC. This translates into CASSPTSGFYEQYF.

This chain connects TRBV2 to TRBJ1-4; TRBD1 matches 8 bases. The CDR3 sequence is 14 residues long. Germline V gene sequence: CDR1 SNHLY, CDR2 FYNNEI. Trimming took 6 bases from V and 8 from J; bases not matched to a gene: 8. The CDR3 reads CASSRQGFQEKLFF. In DNA form, the CDR3 reads TGTGCCAGCAGCAGACAGGGGTTTCAGGAAAAACTGTTTTTT.

The CDR3 loop reads CASSLRGAEAFF. In nucleotides, the CDR3 is TGTGCCAGCAGCTTAAGGGGTGCTGAAGCTTTCTTT. The chain links TRBV11-2 to TRBJ1-1, with D possibly TRBD1 on 5 matching bases. V was trimmed by 2 bases and J by 6 bases, leaving 7 bases between them. The germline gives CDR1 SGHAT, CDR2 FQNNGV. The CDR3 is 12 amino acids.